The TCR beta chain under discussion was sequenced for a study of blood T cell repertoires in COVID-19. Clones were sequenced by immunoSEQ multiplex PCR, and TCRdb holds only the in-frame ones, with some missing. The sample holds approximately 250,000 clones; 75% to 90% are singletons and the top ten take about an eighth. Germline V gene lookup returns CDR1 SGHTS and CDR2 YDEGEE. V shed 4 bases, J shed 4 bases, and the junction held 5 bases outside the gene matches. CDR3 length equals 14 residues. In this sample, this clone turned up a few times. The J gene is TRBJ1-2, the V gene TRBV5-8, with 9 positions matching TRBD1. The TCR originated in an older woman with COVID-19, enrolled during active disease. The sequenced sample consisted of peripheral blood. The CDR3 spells CASSLGQGSYGYTF. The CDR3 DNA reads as TGTGCCAGCAGCCTAGGACAGGGGAGCTATGGCTACACCTTC. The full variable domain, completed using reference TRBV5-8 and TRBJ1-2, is EAGVTQSPTHLIKTRGQQATLRCSPISGHTSVYWYQQALGLGLQFLLWYDEGEERNRGNFPPRFSGRQFPNYSSELNVNALELEDSALYLCASSLGQGSYGYTFGSGTRLTVV.